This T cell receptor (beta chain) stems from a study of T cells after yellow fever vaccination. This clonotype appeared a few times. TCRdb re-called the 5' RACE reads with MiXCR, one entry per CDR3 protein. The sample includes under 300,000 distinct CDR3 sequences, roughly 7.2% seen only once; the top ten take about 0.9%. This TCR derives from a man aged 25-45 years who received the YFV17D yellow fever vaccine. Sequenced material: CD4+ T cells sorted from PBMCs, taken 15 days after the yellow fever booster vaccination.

The CDR3 sequence: CASSLTQRAYGYTF. DNA of the CDR3: TGTGCCAGCAGTCTGACGCAGAGAGCCTATGGCTACACCTTC. J is TRBJ1-2 and V is TRBV28; D is unclear. The CDR3 sequence is 14 residues long. Germline V gives CDR1 MDHEN, CDR2 SYDVKM. The V gene lost 5 bases and the J gene lost 4 bases, with 14 bases spanning the gap.